This T cell receptor (beta chain) was sequenced for a study of cytomegalovirus exposure and HLA in healthy donors. Whole-study context: Researchers previously reported finding just under 120 million unique TCR beta sequences from about 170 million T cells. Inside one of the first data releases sat some 85 million unique TCRs taken from HLA-typed donors.

Each of the donors was a healthy bone marrow donor. The CDR3 covers 14 residues. The V and J ends lost 8 bases and 4 bases respectively, with 14 bases between them. The germline V gene has CDR1 MDHEN and CDR2 SYDVKM. Amplification used 60 Vbeta primers and 13 Jbeta primers. The repertoire was sequenced with immunoSEQ multiplex PCR; TCRdb's copy has only in-frame clones and lacks some. The sample has roughly 220,000 clones. This sequence joins TRBV28 and TRBJ1-4, with D maybe TRBD1 (6 bases). The clonotype was recovered from a girl aged 2-10 years in good health and CMV-seropositive. Sequences were obtained from PBMCs. The CDR3 sequence: CASRRGTVNEKLFF. The CDR3 DNA reads TGTGCCAGCCGTAGGGGGACGGTTAATGAAAAACTGTTTTTT.